Shown below are 2 T cell receptor beta chains from a single sample sequenced in a study of blood T cell repertoires in COVID-19. Libraries were prepared by immunoSEQ multiplex PCR; TCRdb keeps only in-frame clonotypes and omits some of them. The sample holds approximately 200,000 clones, 86% seen once. Material for sequencing was peripheral blood. These receptors all come from a woman in her thirties with active or convalescent COVID-19.

This clone was recorded once. The chain is built from TRBV7-9 and TRBJ1-2, with 7 nucleotides matching TRBD1. After removal of 0 bases from V and 7 bases from J, the junction contained 5 bases not matched to a gene. There are 14 residues in the CDR3. Looked up from germline, CDR1 is SEHNR and CDR2 is FQNEAQ (reference sequence). The chain's CDR3 is CASSLADRVVGYTF. CDR3 sequence (DNA): TGTGCCAGCAGCTTAGCCGACAGGGTGGTTGGCTACACCTTC.

The rearrangement links TRBV27 to TRBJ2-7; possibly TRBD1 for D (6 bases). Trimming pared 6 bases from V and 6 bases from J, leaving 21 bases between. This CDR3 region has 15 residues. The V gene's germline CDR1 is MNHEY and CDR2 SMNVEV (reference sequence). The CDR3 DNA reads TGTGCCAGCAGGCCAATGGGCCAGGGGAAAAGCGAGCAGTACTTC. This gives the protein CASRPMGQGKSEQYF.